These T cell receptor beta chains were read from a single sample in a study of cytomegalovirus exposure and HLA in healthy donors. Measured with immunoSEQ multiplex PCR; TCRdb has only the in-frame clones, and not every one. This sample has about 160,000 clones, with around 80% found just once. Sequencing was performed on PBMCs. The receptors shown here come from a male donor in good health and CMV-seropositive. CDR3s leave out the opening cysteine and the closing phenylalanine or tryptophan. Each record gives: clone size, V gene, CDR3 length, J gene, CDR3 protein. Some rows have no size entry. The others give once, few or many, or a class for an expanded clone.

.	TRBV12-5	15	TRBJ2-1	ASGPPTGLGFYNEQF
.	TRBV14	11	TRBJ2-2	ASSYSGSGELF
.	TRBV18	11	TRBJ2-3	ASSPQVADTQY
few	TRBV19	9	TRBJ1-1	ASHRASEAF
.	TRBV11-1	14	TRBJ2-3	ASSLIAGGLTDTQY
.	TRBV6-1	14	TRBJ2-7	ASSASTSGNYNEQY
.	TRBV6-5	11	TRBJ1-3	ASRRQTGNTIY
.	TRBV10-3	14	TRBJ2-2	AISQTSGKNTGELF
.	TRBV9	12	TRBJ2-4	ASANHHSLNIQY
once	TRBV18	11	TRBJ1-1	ASSPLDGGEAF
.	TRBV7-9	15	TRBJ2-7	ASSSKLAGGNSYEQY
.	TRBV2	13	TRBJ2-7	ASSGHGEGSYEQY
.	TRBV5-6	13	TRBJ1-4	ASSLTAARNEKLF
.	TRBV7-2	15	TRBJ1-4	ASSSGTGVPTNEKLF
.	TRBV14	13	TRBJ2-3	ASSPAGSYTDTQY
.	TRBV7-6	14	TRBJ2-1	ASSLDAGGSYNEQF
.	TRBV5-4	12	TRBJ1-5	ASSPRQTNQPQH
.	TRBV7-2	14	TRBJ1-5	ASSHSPGFHNQPQH
.	TRBV28	12	TRBJ1-5	AGGGSYSNQPQH
.	TRBV7-9	15	TRBJ2-6	ASSVKRGAFGANVLT
.	TRBV11-2	14	TRBJ2-2	ASSFTSGRVTGELF
.	TRBV2	13	TRBJ2-7	ASTYQAGGSYEQY
.	TRBV25-1	12	TRBJ1-5	ASSESGGEQPQH
.	TRBV20-1	9	TRBJ1-1	SARDQGSAF
few	TRBV6-4	13	TRBJ2-7	ASSVESGAGHEQY
.	TRBV11-3	13	TRBJ2-7	ASSPRVGGGHEQY
.	TRBV18	14	TRBJ2-7	ASSPWGTTLSYEQY
.	TRBV6-6	13	TRBJ1-5	ASSYTRNSNQPQH
.	TRBV30	12	TRBJ2-7	AWSVLLGPSEQY
.	TRBV11-3	14	TRBJ2-1	ASSLGASGSYNEQF
.	TRBV10-1	12	TRBJ2-7	ATTQGQGAHEQY
.	TRBV7-6	14	TRBJ2-5	ASSLEGLAARGTQY
.	TRBV30	10	TRBJ2-7	ACRQGAYEQY
.	TRBV6-1	16	TRBJ1-2	ASSERATNTRFMGGYT
.	TRBV9	13	TRBJ2-7	ASSGYGTGSYEQY
.	TRBV4-3	15	TRBJ2-1	ASSQDPRTGSYNEQF
few	TRBV5-4	10	TRBJ1-3	AQGASGNTIY
once	TRBV18	14	TRBJ2-5	ASSPTSGTTGETQY
once	TRBV11-2	13	TRBJ2-5	ASSPWTSGRETQY
.	TRBV30	11	TRBJ1-2	AWSPGQNYGYT